A single TCR beta chain is shown here with its context. Its matching antigen is unknown. This sample is drawn from a study of shared clonotypes between healthy human individuals. At the level of the study: The plates for each donor numbered three CD4 naive, three CD4 memory, two CD8 naive and one CD8 memory.

Broader study findings: Few donors limited the genetic and exposure-history diversity represented.

Method: immunoSEQ multiplex PCR; TCRdb's copy keeps in-frame clones and lacks some. In the table there are about 990,000 clones, 78% of which are singletons. The CDR3 is made up of 15 amino acids. Germline assignment: CDR1 LNHNV and CDR2 YYDKDF (reference sequence). V lost 0 bases to trimming and J lost 7 bases, with 13 bases between them. The study drew all its donors from Caucasian adults living in Nashville, Tennessee. The V gene is TRBV15, the J gene TRBJ1-5, with D possibly being TRBD1 (6 bases). Sequencing was done on a sample of memory CD4+ T cells from PBMCs. Documented subset: CD45RA-negative fraction. The receptor was derived from a man between 18 and 29 years old in good health. Some clones in this sample may be carry-over from other donors' samples. The CDR3 region is CATSRDRLRGQPQHF. Here the CDR3 DNA reads TGTGCCACCAGCAGAGATCGGTTGAGGGGGCAGCCCCAGCATTTT.